This TCR beta chain was found in a study of T cell clones after liver transplantation. About the research overall: Three of eight recipients were HCV-positive; others had non-autoimmune, non-viral indications. Subjects received no induction therapy and standard immunosuppression until randomization at 12-24 months post-transplant.

Unstimulated PBMCs were sorted into CD3+CD4+ and CD3+CD8+ populations. Generated by immunoSEQ multiplex PCR, the TCRdb table keeps only in-frame clones and is missing some. This sample carries tens of thousands of clones, roughly 80% of them seen once, and the ten largest clones take approximately 0.8%. The CDR3 covers 15 residues. Trimming pared 2 bases from V and 2 bases from J, leaving 12 bases between. Germline V CDR1 and CDR2: SNHLY, FYNNEI. The rearrangement links TRBV2 to TRBJ2-5; D may match TRBD1 or TRBD2 (5 bases each). The material was CD4+ T cells from blood, obtained 12 months after liver transplant. The sequence derives from a human patient who received a liver transplant. Some T cells may be graft donor cells. The DNA for the CDR3 is TGTGCCAGCAGTGAACCGAGGGGCGGACAAGAGACCCAGTACTTC. It translates to CASSEPRGGQETQYF.